This is a list of T cell receptor beta chains from one sample in a study of T-cell reconstitution after alpha-beta-depleted transplantation in children. MiXCR was run by TCRdb on the PCR reads, yielding one entry per CDR3 protein. The profile shows more than 550,000 distinct CDR3 sequences, roughly 10% of them singletons. The sequences come from PBMCs from the stem cell graft donor, collected from the stem cell graft. The receptors originated from a human donor who donated a stem cell graft to a child with acute myeloid leukemia. Each CDR3 is given without its conserved first and last residue. Only some rows state a clone size, as once, few, many or a class for expanded clones.

clone size: NA; CDR3 length: 17; V gene: TRBV11-2; CDR3 protein: ASSPAGGTSRPAKNIQY
clone size: many; CDR3 length: 10; V gene: TRBV20-1; CDR3 protein: SASGSGYTQY
clone size: NA; CDR3 length: 12; V gene: TRBV7-7; CDR3 protein: ASSLSAGANVLT
clone size: many; CDR3 length: 9; V gene: TRBV5-6; CDR3 protein: ASSLEGEQY
clone size: many; CDR3 length: 10; V gene: TRBV20-1; CDR3 protein: SAEGSSYEQY
clone size: few; CDR3 length: 14; V gene: TRBV15; CDR3 protein: ATSRRGGSVSYEQY
clone size: NA; CDR3 length: 12; V gene: TRBV7-9; CDR3 protein: ASSLGDLAREQY
clone size: NA; CDR3 length: 13; V gene: TRBV20-1; CDR3 protein: SARKASGRTYEQY
clone size: few; CDR3 length: 16; V gene: TRBV20-1; CDR3 protein: SARGVAGGLWSTDTQY
clone size: NA; CDR3 length: 12; V gene: TRBV7-2; CDR3 protein: ASSSGSPGNTIY
clone size: many; CDR3 length: 13; V gene: TRBV29-1; CDR3 protein: SVGTGPGGNTEAF
clone size: NA; CDR3 length: 15; V gene: TRBV6-2/TRBV6-3; CDR3 protein: ASSLLRLAGAGNEQF
clone size: NA; CDR3 length: 11; V gene: TRBV13; CDR3 protein: ASSLGQVSEQY
clone size: NA; CDR3 length: 11; V gene: TRBV10-3; CDR3 protein: AIGDKAKNIQY
clone size: NA; CDR3 length: 13; V gene: TRBV3-1; CDR3 protein: ASSQDPGGDNEQF
clone size: few; CDR3 length: 14; V gene: TRBV24-1; CDR3 protein: ATSDLVAGVTGELF
clone size: NA; CDR3 length: 13; V gene: TRBV7-3; CDR3 protein: ASSSTSGRAFTQY
clone size: NA; CDR3 length: 13; V gene: TRBV24-1; CDR3 protein: ATSDSDTGANVLT
clone size: few; CDR3 length: 14; V gene: TRBV4-1; CDR3 protein: ASSQDWASSTYEQY
clone size: NA; CDR3 length: 11; V gene: TRBV5-1; CDR3 protein: ASSYLGDYEQY
clone size: many; CDR3 length: 11; V gene: TRBV27; CDR3 protein: ASSLVRGNEQF
clone size: few; CDR3 length: 13; V gene: TRBV20-1; CDR3 protein: SARPVRGPNQPQH
clone size: NA; CDR3 length: 12; V gene: TRBV19; CDR3 protein: ASRRAGGNSPLH
clone size: many; CDR3 length: 12; V gene: TRBV29-1; CDR3 protein: SVENKGQGYEQY
clone size: few; CDR3 length: 14; V gene: TRBV7-2; CDR3 protein: ASSLGPKGFSWELF
clone size: NA; CDR3 length: 11; V gene: TRBV20-1; CDR3 protein: SAEDSGNQPQH
clone size: many; CDR3 length: 12; V gene: TRBV12-3/TRBV12-4; CDR3 protein: ASSEAGVHNEQY
clone size: NA; CDR3 length: 11; V gene: TRBV7-2; CDR3 protein: ASSAGPGTEAF
clone size: NA; CDR3 length: 15; V gene: TRBV9; CDR3 protein: ASSSRGGRSHGETQY
clone size: many; CDR3 length: 12; V gene: TRBV20-1; CDR3 protein: SARDRRTGDTQY
clone size: many; CDR3 length: 12; V gene: TRBV19; CDR3 protein: ASSIRQGYNEQF
clone size: few; CDR3 length: 10; V gene: TRBV24-1; CDR3 protein: ATEGSAGTQY
clone size: NA; CDR3 length: 13; V gene: TRBV20-1; CDR3 protein: SASWAGQGYYEQY
clone size: NA; CDR3 length: 10; V gene: TRBV20-1; CDR3 protein: SARSLSHEQY
clone size: NA; CDR3 length: 13; V gene: TRBV7-9; CDR3 protein: ASSPGAGAVNEQF
clone size: few; CDR3 length: 15; V gene: TRBV5-1; CDR3 protein: ASSLNPPGLAGGEQY
clone size: many; CDR3 length: 9; V gene: TRBV29-1; CDR3 protein: SVEVVGEQF
clone size: NA; CDR3 length: 10; V gene: TRBV12-3/TRBV12-4; CDR3 protein: ASNVPGGEQY
clone size: few; CDR3 length: 12; V gene: TRBV20-1; CDR3 protein: SARTGLMNTEAF
clone size: many; CDR3 length: 13; V gene: TRBV5-1; CDR3 protein: ASSLDVGGANVLT
clone size: many; CDR3 length: 13; V gene: TRBV7-8; CDR3 protein: ASSLGGQGTGELF
clone size: NA; CDR3 length: 15; V gene: TRBV3-1; CDR3 protein: ASSRSGLAGDTYEQY
clone size: NA; CDR3 length: 16; V gene: TRBV5-1; CDR3 protein: ASRYGTRGTSGPYEQY